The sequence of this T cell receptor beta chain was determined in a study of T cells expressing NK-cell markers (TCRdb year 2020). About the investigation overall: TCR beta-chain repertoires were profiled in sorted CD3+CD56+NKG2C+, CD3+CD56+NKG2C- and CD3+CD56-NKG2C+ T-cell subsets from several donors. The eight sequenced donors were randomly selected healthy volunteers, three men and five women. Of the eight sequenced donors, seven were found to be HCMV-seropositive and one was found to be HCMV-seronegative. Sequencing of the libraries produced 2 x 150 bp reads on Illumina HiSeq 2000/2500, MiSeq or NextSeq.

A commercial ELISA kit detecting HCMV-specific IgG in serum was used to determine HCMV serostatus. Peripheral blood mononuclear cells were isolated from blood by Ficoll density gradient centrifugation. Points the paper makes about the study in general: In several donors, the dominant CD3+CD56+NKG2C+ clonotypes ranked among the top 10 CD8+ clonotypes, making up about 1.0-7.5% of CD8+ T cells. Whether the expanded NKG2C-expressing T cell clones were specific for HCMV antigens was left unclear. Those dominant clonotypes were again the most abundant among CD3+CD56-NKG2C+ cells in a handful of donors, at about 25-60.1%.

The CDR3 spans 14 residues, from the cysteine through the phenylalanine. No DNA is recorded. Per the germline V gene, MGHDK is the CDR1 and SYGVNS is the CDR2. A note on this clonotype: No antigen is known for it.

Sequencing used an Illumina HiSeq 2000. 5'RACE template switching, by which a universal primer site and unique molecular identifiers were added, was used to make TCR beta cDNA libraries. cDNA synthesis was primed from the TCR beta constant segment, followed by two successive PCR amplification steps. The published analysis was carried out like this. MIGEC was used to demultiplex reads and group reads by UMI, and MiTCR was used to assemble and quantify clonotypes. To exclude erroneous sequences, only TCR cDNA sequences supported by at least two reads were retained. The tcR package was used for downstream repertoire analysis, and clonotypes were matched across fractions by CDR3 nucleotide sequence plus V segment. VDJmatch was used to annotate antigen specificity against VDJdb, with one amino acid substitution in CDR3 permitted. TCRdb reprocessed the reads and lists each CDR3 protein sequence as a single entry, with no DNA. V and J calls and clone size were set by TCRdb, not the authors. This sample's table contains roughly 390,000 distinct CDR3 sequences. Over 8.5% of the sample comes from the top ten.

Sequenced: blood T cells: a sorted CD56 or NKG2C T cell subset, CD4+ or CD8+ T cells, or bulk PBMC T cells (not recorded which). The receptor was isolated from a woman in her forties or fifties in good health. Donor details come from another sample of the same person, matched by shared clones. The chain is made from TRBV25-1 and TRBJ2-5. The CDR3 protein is CASPRSTVLETQYF.